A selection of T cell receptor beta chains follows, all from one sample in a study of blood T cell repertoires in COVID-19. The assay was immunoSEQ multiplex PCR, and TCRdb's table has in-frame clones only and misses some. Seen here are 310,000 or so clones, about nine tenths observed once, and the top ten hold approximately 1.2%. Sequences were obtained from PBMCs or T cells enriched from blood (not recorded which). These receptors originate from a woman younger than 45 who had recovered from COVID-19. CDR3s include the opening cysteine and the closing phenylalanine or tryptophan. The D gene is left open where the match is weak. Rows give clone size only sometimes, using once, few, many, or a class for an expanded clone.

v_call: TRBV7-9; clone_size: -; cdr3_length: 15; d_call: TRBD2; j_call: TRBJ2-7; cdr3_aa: CASSLAAGEDYEQYF; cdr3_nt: TGTGCCAGCAGCTTAGCGGCGGGAGAAGACTACGAGCAGTACTTC
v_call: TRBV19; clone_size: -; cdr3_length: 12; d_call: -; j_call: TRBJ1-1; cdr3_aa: CASSTGQTEAFF; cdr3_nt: TGTGCCAGTTCAACAGGGCAGACTGAAGCTTTCTTT
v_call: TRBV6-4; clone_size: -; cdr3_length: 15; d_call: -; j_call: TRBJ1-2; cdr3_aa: CASSDSGAPAYGYTF; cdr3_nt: TGTGCCAGCAGTGATTCAGGGGCACCCGCCTATGGCTACACCTTC
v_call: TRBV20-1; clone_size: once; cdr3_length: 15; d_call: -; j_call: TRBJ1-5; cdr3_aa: CSASRQGRGNQPQHF; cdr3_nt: TGCAGTGCTAGTCGTCAGGGGAGGGGTAATCAGCCCCAGCATTTT
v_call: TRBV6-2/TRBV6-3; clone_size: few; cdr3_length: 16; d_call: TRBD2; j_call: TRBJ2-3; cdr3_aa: CASSSHRTSPTDTQYF; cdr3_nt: TGTGCCAGCAGTTCACATCGGACTAGTCCCACAGATACGCAGTATTTT
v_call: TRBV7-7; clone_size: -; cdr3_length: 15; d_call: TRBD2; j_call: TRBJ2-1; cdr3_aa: CASSPGTNTYNEQFF; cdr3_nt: TGTGCTAGCAGCCCCGGGACTAACACCTACAATGAGCAGTTCTTC
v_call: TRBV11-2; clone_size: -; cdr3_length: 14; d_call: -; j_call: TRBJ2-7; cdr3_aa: CASSLNRGLDEQYF; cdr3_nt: TGTGCCAGCAGCTTAAATAGGGGTCTCGACGAGCAGTACTTC
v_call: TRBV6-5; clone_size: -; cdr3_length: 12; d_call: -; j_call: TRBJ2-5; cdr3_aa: CASSSRLSPPYF; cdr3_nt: TGTGCCAGCAGTTCGCGCTTAAGCCCACCTTACTTC
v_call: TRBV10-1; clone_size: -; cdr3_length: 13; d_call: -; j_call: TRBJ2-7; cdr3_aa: CASSETGIHEQYF; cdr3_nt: TGCGCCAGCAGTGAGACAGGGATCCACGAGCAGTACTTC
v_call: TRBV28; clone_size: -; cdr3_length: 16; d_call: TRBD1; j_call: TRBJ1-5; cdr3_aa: CASSFTGGRGNQPQHF; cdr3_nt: TGTGCCAGCAGTTTCACAGGGGGTAGGGGCAATCAGCCCCAGCATTTT
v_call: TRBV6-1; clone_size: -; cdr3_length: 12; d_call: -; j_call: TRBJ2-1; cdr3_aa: CASGEAWHEQFF; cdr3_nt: TGTGCCAGCGGTGAAGCTTGGCATGAGCAGTTCTTC
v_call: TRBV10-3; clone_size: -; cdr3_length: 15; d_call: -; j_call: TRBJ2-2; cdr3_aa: CAIRGGGQNTGELFF; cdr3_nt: TGTGCCATCCGAGGTGGGGGACAGAACACCGGGGAGCTGTTTTTT
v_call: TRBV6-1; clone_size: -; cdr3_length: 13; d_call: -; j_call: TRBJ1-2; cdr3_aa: CASSEEAGYGYTF; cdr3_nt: TGTGCCAGCAGTGAAGAGGCAGGCTATGGCTACACCTTC
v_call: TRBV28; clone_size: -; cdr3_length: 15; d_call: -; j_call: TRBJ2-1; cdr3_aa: CASSPTTISYNEQFF; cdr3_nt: TGTGCCAGCAGCCCGACTACTATCTCCTACAATGAGCAGTTCTTC
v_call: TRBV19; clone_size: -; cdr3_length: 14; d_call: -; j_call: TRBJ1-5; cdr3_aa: CASSIDPRDQPQHF; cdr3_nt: TGTGCCAGTAGTATAGATCCCAGGGATCAGCCCCAGCATTTT
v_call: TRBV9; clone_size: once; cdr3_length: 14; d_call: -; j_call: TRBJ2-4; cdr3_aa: CASSGAGAKNIQYF; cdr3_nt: TGTGCCAGCAGCGGGGCAGGGGCCAAAAACATTCAGTACTTC